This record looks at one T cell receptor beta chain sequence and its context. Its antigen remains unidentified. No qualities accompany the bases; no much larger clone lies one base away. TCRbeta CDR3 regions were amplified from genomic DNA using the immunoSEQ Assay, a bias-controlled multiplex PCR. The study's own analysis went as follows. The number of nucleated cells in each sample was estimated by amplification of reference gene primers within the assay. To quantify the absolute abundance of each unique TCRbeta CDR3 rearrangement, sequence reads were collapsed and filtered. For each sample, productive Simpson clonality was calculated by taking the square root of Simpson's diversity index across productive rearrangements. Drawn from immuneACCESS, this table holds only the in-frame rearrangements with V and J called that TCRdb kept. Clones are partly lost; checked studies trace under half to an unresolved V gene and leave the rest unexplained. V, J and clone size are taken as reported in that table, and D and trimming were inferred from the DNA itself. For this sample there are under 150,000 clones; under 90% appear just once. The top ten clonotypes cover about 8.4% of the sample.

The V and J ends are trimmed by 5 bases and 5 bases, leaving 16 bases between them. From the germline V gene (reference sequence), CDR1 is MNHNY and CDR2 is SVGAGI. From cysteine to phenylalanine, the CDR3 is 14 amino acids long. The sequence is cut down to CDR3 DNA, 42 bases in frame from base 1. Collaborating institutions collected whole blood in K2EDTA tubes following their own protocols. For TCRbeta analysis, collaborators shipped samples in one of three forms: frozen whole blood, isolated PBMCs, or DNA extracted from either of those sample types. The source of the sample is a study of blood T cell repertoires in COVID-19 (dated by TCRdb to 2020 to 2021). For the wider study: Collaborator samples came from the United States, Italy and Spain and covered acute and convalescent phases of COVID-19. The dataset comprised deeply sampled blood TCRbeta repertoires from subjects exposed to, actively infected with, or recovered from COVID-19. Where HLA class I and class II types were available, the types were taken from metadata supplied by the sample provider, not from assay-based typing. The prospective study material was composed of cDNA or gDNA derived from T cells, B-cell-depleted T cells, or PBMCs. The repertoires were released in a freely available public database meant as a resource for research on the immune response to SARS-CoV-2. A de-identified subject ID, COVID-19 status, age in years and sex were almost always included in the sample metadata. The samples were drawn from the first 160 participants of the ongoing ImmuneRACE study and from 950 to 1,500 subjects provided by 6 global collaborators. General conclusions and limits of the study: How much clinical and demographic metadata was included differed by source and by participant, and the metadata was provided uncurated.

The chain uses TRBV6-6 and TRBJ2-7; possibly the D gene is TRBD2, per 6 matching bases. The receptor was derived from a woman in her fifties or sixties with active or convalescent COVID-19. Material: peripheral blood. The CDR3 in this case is CASSRGASDHEQYF. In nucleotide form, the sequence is TGTGCCAGCAGTAGGGGAGCTAGCGATCACGAGCAGTACTTC.